This passage covers 22 T cell receptor beta chains from one sample sequenced in a study of CD8+ T cells in alopecia areata. Treatment meaning: oral pan-JAK inhibitor, 5-10 mg twice daily. Following RNA extraction, reverse transcription yielded cDNA that acted as the sequencing template. Using immunoSEQ multiplex PCR, the repertoire was profiled, and TCRdb retains in-frame clones only, with some absent. This repertoire shows roughly 40,000 clones, 65% found once; its top ten account for under 25%. The material sequenced was CD8+ T cells sorted from blood, taken at week 4, from a patient treated with tofacitinib. The receptors come from a human donor with alopecia areata.

This clone was detected once. The rearrangement links TRBV5-6 to TRBJ2-4; D possibly matches TRBD1 or TRBD2 (5 bases each). The CDR3 is 14 residues long. Trimming removed 1 base at V and 1 base at J, with 6 bases between. CDR1 and CDR2 from the germline V gene are SGHDT and YYEEEE. This CDR3 reads CASSLWGAKNIQYF. DNA for the CDR3: TGTGCCAGCAGCTTGTGGGGGGCCAAAAACATTCAGTACTTC.

The chain links TRBV11-2 to TRBJ2-5; D remains unclear. The CDR3 covers 15 residues. V was cut by 4 bases and J by 5 bases, with 17 bases left in between. CDR1 and CDR2 from the germline V gene are SGHAT and FQNNGV. DNA for the CDR3: TGTGCCAGCAGCTCCTCCCCCCTCCCAAGGGAGACCCAGTACTTC. Translation gives CASSSSPLPRETQYF. The variable domain in full, with the rest retrieved from reference TRBV11-2 and TRBJ2-5, is EAGVAQSPRYKIIEKRQSVAFWCNPISGHATLYWYQQILGQGPKLLIQFQNNGVVDDSQLPKDRFSAERLKGVDSTLKIQPAKLEDSAVYLCASSSSPLPRETQYFGPGTRLLVL.

The chain uses TRBV4-3 and TRBJ2-5, with 7 bases lining up with TRBD1. Germline CDR1 reads LGHNA; CDR2 reads YSLEER. This CDR3 comprises 15 residues. V shed 4 bases and J 2 bases; nucleotides not matched to a gene: 7. CDR3 sequence reads: CASSPSLQGQETQYF. The CDR3 coding sequence is TGCGCCAGCAGCCCGTCCCTACAGGGGCAAGAGACCCAGTACTTC.

V and J are TRBV4-3 and TRBJ1-4; D ambiguous. Trimming left V 1 base short and J 7 bases short, with 10 bases between. The CDR3 runs 14 residues. Germline CDR1 LGHNA, CDR2 YSLEER. The CDR3 sequence is CASSQVYAGEKLFF. CDR3 in DNA: TGCGCCAGCAGCCAAGTATATGCGGGTGAAAAACTGTTTTTT.

This chain's CDR3 is CAWRGQGVYEQYF. The CDR3 coding sequence is TGTGCCTGGAGGGGACAGGGGGTCTACGAGCAGTACTTC. The V and J genes are TRBV30 and TRBJ2-7, with 11 bases matching TRBD1. J gave up 3 bases and V 3 bases, and 1 base lay outside the gene matches. Germline-derived CDR1 and CDR2 are GTSNPN and SVGIG (reference sequence). The CDR3 totals 13 residues.

This clone was recorded only once. The V gene is TRBV25-1, the J gene TRBJ2-7; the D is unclear. Trimming took 7 bases from V and 6 from J, leaving 10 bases between them. The CDR3 extends over 11 amino acids. Germline-derived CDR1 and CDR2 are MGHDK and SYGVNS. This CDR3 is CASKWGSEQYF. DNA of the CDR3: TGTGCCAGCAAGTGGGGAAGCGAGCAGTACTTC.

The chain joins TRBV29-1 to TRBJ2-1; D ambiguous. Germline V CDR1 and CDR2: SQVTM, ANQGSEA. CDR3 length: 11 residues. The V end was cut by 7 bases, the J end by 0 bases, with 4 bases between. CDR3: CSGLSYNEQFF. CDR3 DNA: TGCAGCGGCCTCTCCTACAATGAGCAGTTCTTC.

This clone was seen a handful of times. The rearrangement links TRBV5-1 to TRBJ2-1; 7 bases map to TRBD1. Germline CDR1 SGHRS, CDR2 YFSETQ. This CDR3 contains 15 residues. The V segment lost 0 bases and the J segment 3 bases; nucleotides outside the gene matches: 3. The CDR3 loop reads CASSLGRQGYNEQFF. In nucleotides, the CDR3 is TGCGCCAGCAGCTTGGGGCGACAGGGCTACAATGAGCAGTTCTTC.

This sequence joins TRBV5-6 and TRBJ2-4; 10 nucleotides line up with TRBD2. Unmatched junction bases numbered 10, after V lost 4 bases and J lost 3 bases. Germline-derived CDR1 and CDR2 are SGHDT and YYEEEE. The CDR3 contains 17 residues. CDR3 coding DNA: TGTGCCAGCAGCCTAACAACTAGCGGGGTCGACAAAAACATTCAGTACTTC. Protein sequence: CASSLTTSGVDKNIQYF.

This clone is judged medium-sized. This chain uses TRBV9 with TRBJ2-3; TRBD2 might be the D (5 bases). Germline V gene lookup returns CDR1 SGDLS and CDR2 YYNGEE. The V end lost 3 bases, the J end lost 5 bases, and 13 bases lay between the germline ends. This CDR3 comprises 14 residues. CDR3 DNA sequence: TGTGCCAGCAGCGCTTATCGCGGGCTAGATACGCAGTATTTT. It yields the protein CASSAYRGLDTQYF.

This clone was seen only a few times. V is TRBV29-1 and J is TRBJ2-1, with a possible D match to TRBD2 (5 bases). CDR1 and CDR2 (germline): SQVTM, ANQGSEA. The CDR3 has 11 amino acids. Between the trimmed V and J ends, which lost 4 bases and 7 bases, there was a span of 8 bases. This CDR3 reads CSVVEGNEQFF. CDR3 sequence (DNA): TGCAGCGTTGTAGAGGGAAATGAGCAGTTCTTC.

This sequence joins TRBV29-1 and TRBJ2-1; D may correspond to TRBD1 or TRBD2 (5 bases each). Germline lookup yields CDR1 SQVTM and CDR2 ANQGSEA. CDR3 length: 14 amino acids. Trimming took 4 bases from V and 0 from J, leaving 10 bases between them. DNA for the CDR3: TGCAGCGTTGGAGGGGTCGCCTCCTACAATGAGCAGTTCTTC. It yields the protein CSVGGVASYNEQFF.

The rearrangement links TRBV27 to TRBJ2-7; 11 positions agree with TRBD1. J was trimmed by 3 bases and V by 0 bases; bases with no gene match: 1. The CDR3 covers 15 residues. CDR1 and CDR2 (germline): MNHEY, SMNVEV (reference sequence). CDR3: CASSLSGQGVYEQYF. CDR3 nucleotides: TGTGCCAGCAGTTTATCGGGACAGGGGGTCTACGAGCAGTACTTC.

J is TRBJ2-2 and V is TRBV7-9; D gene unclear. Trimming shortened V by 7 bases and J by 2 bases, and 14 bases separated the two germline ends. Germline-derived CDR1 and CDR2 are SEHNR and FQNEAQ (reference sequence). The CDR3 length is 15 residues. The CDR3 DNA sequence: TGTGCCAGCACCCCCATCGACCAAAACACCGGGGAGCTGTTTTTT. Protein product: CASTPIDQNTGELFF.

The chain has TRBV19 and TRBJ1-1, with 8 bases that match TRBD1. In germline, CDR1 is LNHDA, CDR2 SQIVND (reference sequence). The junction had 4 bases not matched to a gene; V was cut back by 5 bases and J by 5 bases. There are 13 residues in the CDR3. The CDR3 bases are TGTGCCAGTAGTTTGGACAGGGAGACTGAAGCTTTCTTT. This gives the protein CASSLDRETEAFF.

The chain recombines TRBV9 with TRBJ1-1; tentatively, D is TRBD1 (5 bases). The CDR3 is 14 amino acids. Trimming cost V 3 bases and J 4 bases, with 13 bases left between them. Per the germline V gene, CDR1 is SGDLS and CDR2 is YYNGEE. CDR3: CASSEGSMITEAFF. DNA for the CDR3: TGTGCCAGCAGCGAGGGGTCTATGATCACTGAAGCTTTCTTT. Filled out from reference TRBV9 and TRBJ1-1, the complete variable domain reads DSGVTQTPKHLITATGQRVTLRCSPRSGDLSVYWYQQSLDQGLQFLIQYYNGEERAKGNILERFSAQQFPDLHSELNLSSLELGDSALYFCASSEGSMITEAFFGQGTRLTVV.

The J gene is TRBJ2-2, the V gene TRBV6-4; D not certain. Trimming shortened V by 5 bases and J by 1 base, and 17 bases separated the two germline ends. Per germline, CDR1 MRHNA and CDR2 SNTAGT. The CDR3 runs 17 residues. The CDR3 nucleotides read TGTGCCAGCAGTTACGTCTACCCCCGGAGGAACACCGGGGAGCTGTTTTTT. Amino acid sequence: CASSYVYPRRNTGELFF.

The chain carries TRBV25-1 and TRBJ1-1, with D hard to call. The CDR3 runs to 14 residues. Trimming pared 4 bases from V and 8 bases from J, leaving 17 bases between. The V gene's germline CDR1 is MGHDK and CDR2 SYGVNS. This CDR3 reads CASSASLETREAFF. CDR3 bases: TGTGCCAGCAGTGCGTCCTTGGAAACGAGGGAAGCTTTCTTT.

This clone turned up a few times. V is TRBV7-2 and J is TRBJ2-3, with 12 positions matching TRBD2. The ends lost 5 bases at V and 6 bases at J; junction bases unmatched: 6. Germline CDR1 is SGHTA and CDR2 is FQGNSA. This CDR3 is 15 amino acids long. Here the CDR3 reads CASSPTSGGSDTQYF. The CDR3 bases are TGTGCCAGCAGCCCGACTAGCGGGGGTTCTGATACGCAGTATTTT.

This chain connects TRBV27 to TRBJ2-3; a possible D gene is TRBD2 (6 bases). The germline V and J ends were trimmed by 6 bases and 2 bases, with 15 bases remaining between them. The CDR3 contains 15 residues. Germline V gives CDR1 MNHEY, CDR2 SMNVEV (reference sequence). This chain's CDR3 is CASSMRGQITDTQYF. The DNA of the CDR3 is TGTGCCAGCAGCATGCGGGGTCAAATCACAGATACGCAGTATTTT.

This chain links TRBV27 with TRBJ2-7; D might be TRBD1 (6 bases). CDR1 is MNHEY and CDR2 is SMNVEV in the germline V gene (reference sequence). This CDR3 region has 12 residues. The V gene lost 5 bases and the J gene lost 5 bases, with 10 bases spanning the gap. For the CDR3, the DNA is TGTGCCAGCAGTCACGGACAGAACGAGCAGTACTTC. It specifies CASSHGQNEQYF.

V is TRBV29-1 and J is TRBJ2-1; TRBD1 matches at 7 bases. Germline V gives CDR1 SQVTM, CDR2 ANQGSEA. The J segment lost 6 bases and the V segment lost 0 bases, leaving 14 bases of the junction unmatched. The CDR3 is 17 amino acids. DNA of the CDR3: TGCAGCGTTGAAGATCTTACGAAGGGGGCGATGGGCAATGAGCAGTTCTTC. It specifies CSVEDLTKGAMGNEQFF.